The next 12 T cell receptor beta chains were all read from a single sample in a study of human T cells and chemical hapten exposure. Total RNA was extracted from unfractionated whole blood. Unique molecular identifiers were linked by the library to individual cDNA molecules. MiXCR was run by TCRdb on the reads, yielding one entry per CDR3 protein. The sample holds about 120,000 distinct CDR3 sequences, 6.5% to 10% seen once. Sequencing was carried out using whole blood. The receptors were sampled from a human donor in good health. Some clones in this sample may be carry-over from other donors' samples.

A few counts support this clonotype. The V call is TRBV7-9, the J call TRBJ2-1, with 7 bases aligning to TRBD1. The CDR3 totals 15 residues. With V trimmed by 5 bases and J by 2 bases, 6 bases remained unmatched. Germline V gene data show CDR1 as SEHNR and CDR2 as FQNEAQ (reference sequence). CDR3 loop: CASSQRQGTYNEQFF. The CDR3 coding sequence is TGTGCCAGCAGCCAGCGACAGGGAACCTACAATGAGCAGTTCTTC. Full variable domain (remainder filled in from reference TRBV7-9 and TRBJ2-1): DTGVSQNPRHKITKRGQNVTFRCDPISEHNRLYWYRQTLGQGPEFLTYFQNEAQLEKSRLLSDRFSAERPKGSFSTLEIQRTEQGDSAMYLCASSQRQGTYNEQFFGPGTRLTVL.

The chain links TRBV5-1 to TRBJ2-7, with TRBD1 identical over 9 bases. The CDR3 runs to 15 residues. With 4 bases clipped from V and 6 bases from J, the junction kept 11 bases outside the gene matches. CDR1 and CDR2 (germline): SGHRS, YFSETQ. CDR3 in amino acids: CASSLLGTGSREQYF. The DNA for the CDR3 is TGCGCCAGCAGCCTGTTAGGGACAGGGTCGCGCGAGCAGTACTTC.

The chain joins TRBV14 to TRBJ2-7; a weak D match, TRBD2 (6 bases). There are 14 residues in the CDR3. Trimming removed 6 bases at V and 0 bases at J, with 12 bases between. Per germline, CDR1 SGHDN and CDR2 FVKESK. As DNA, the CDR3 is TGTGCCAGCAGGCCGTGGGACTCCTCCTACGAGCAGTACTTC. Protein: CASRPWDSSYEQYF.

This clonotype was seen a few times. The genes are TRBV9 and TRBJ2-7, with D hard to call. The germline gives CDR1 SGDLS, CDR2 YYNGEE. The CDR3 is 15 residues long. V gave up 0 bases and J gave up 0 bases, with 10 bases separating them. The CDR3, as DNA: TGTGCCAGCAGCGTAGAGGCAGAGAGCTCCTACGAGCAGTACTTC. It is translated as CASSVEAESSYEQYF.

Comments on this clonotype: A read error is possible here, since a much larger clone lies one base away. The CDR3 sequence: CSVEEIRSRSYTF. The CDR3 DNA is TGCAGCGTTGAAGAAATCAGATCGCGTAGCTACACCTTC. The V gene is TRBV29-1, the J gene TRBJ1-2; D uncertain. This CDR3 comprises 13 residues. V dropped 0 bases and J dropped 9 bases, with 14 bases sitting between them. The germline V gene encodes CDR1 SQVTM and CDR2 ANQGSEA.

This sequence joins TRBV6-6 and TRBJ2-6; no reliable D call. V lost 2 bases and J 4 bases, leaving 9 bases between the germline ends. Germline assignment: CDR1 MNHNY and CDR2 SVGAGI (reference sequence). This CDR3 comprises 15 residues. The CDR3 region is CASSYGDNGANVLTF. The DNA of the CDR3 is TGTGCCAGCAGTTACGGTGACAACGGGGCCAACGTCCTGACTTTC.

Only a few counts were recorded for this clonotype. The chain combines TRBV5-1 with TRBJ2-3, with D hard to call. CDR1 and CDR2 from the germline V gene are SGHRS and YFSETQ. With 4 bases removed from V and 0 bases from J, the gap between germline ends came to 9 bases. The CDR3 runs 14 residues. The CDR3 sequence is CASSPMTSTDTQYF. CDR3 bases: TGCGCCAGCAGCCCGATGACTAGCACAGATACGCAGTATTTT. Using reference TRBV5-1 and TRBJ2-3 for the parts outside the CDR3, the full variable domain is KAGVTQTPRYLIKTRGQQVTLSCSPISGHRSVSWYQQTPGQGLQFLFEYFSETQRNKGNFPGRFSGRQFSNSRSEMNVSTLELGDSALYLCASSPMTSTDTQYFGPGTRLTVL.

Only a few counts were recorded for this clonotype. The chain employs TRBV7-2 and TRBJ2-7; D perhaps matches TRBD1 (6 bases). The CDR3 loop spans 14 amino acids. The ends were cut back, 1 base at V and 3 bases at J, with 10 bases in the middle. The germline V gene has CDR1 SGHTA and CDR2 FQGNSA. CDR3 loop: CASSLGDIVYEQYF. The CDR3 coding sequence is TGTGCCAGCAGCTTAGGGGACATTGTCTACGAGCAGTACTTC.

Comments on this clonotype: A much larger clone is a single base away; this may be a read error. J is TRBJ2-2 and V is TRBV10-3; D is perhaps TRBD1 or TRBD2 (5 bases each). With 4 bases removed from V and 4 bases from J, the gap between germline ends came to 19 bases. This CDR3 comprises 17 residues. Per the germline V gene, CDR1 is ENHRY and CDR2 is SYGVKD. The CDR3 sequence is CAISGIRASGGTGELFF. CDR3 sequence (DNA): TGTGCCATCAGTGGAATTAGAGCTTCTGGGGGCACCGGGGAGCTGTTTTTT.

Notes on this clonotype: The junction departs from germline at one end; a sequencing error may be responsible. The rearrangement uses TRBV7-2 and TRBJ2-5; no clear D. CDR3 length: 13 amino acids. CDR1 is SGHTA, CDR2 FQGNSA, per germline. The DNA of the CDR3 is TGTGCCAGCAGATTAGGGTCCCAGGAGACCCAGTACTTC. Its protein is CASRLGSQETQYF.

This clonotype was detected many times. The V call is TRBV19, the J call TRBJ1-2; 10 positions match TRBD1. Germline V gives CDR1 LNHDA, CDR2 SQIVND (reference sequence). The trim removed 7 bases at V and 2 bases at J, leaving 4 bases unmatched. The CDR3 has 14 amino acids. Written as DNA, the CDR3 is TGTGCCAGTAATCCGGGACAGGGGAACTATGGCTACACCTTC. It translates to CASNPGQGNYGYTF.

This clonotype was detected only a few times. The rearrangement links TRBV6-2 or TRBV6-3 to TRBJ2-7; the D gene is possibly TRBD1 (5 bases). The ends were cut back, 4 bases at V and 0 bases at J, with 13 bases in the middle. CDR1 and CDR2 (germline): MNHEY, SVGEGT. This CDR3 is built from 15 residues. In DNA, the CDR3 is TGTGCCAGCAGTTCCGACAGTCGTAGCTCCTACGAGCAGTACTTC. It translates to CASSSDSRSSYEQYF.